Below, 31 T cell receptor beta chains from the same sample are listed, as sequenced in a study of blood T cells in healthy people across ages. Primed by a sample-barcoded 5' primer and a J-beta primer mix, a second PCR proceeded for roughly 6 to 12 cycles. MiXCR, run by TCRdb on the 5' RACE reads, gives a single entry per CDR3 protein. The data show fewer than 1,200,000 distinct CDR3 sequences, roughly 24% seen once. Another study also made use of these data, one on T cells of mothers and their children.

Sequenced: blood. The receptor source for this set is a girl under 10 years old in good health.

CDR3 nucleotide sequence: TGCAGTGCTAGAGATAACCTTCTCGGCCTATACAATGAGCAGTTCTTC. This translates into CSARDNLLGLYNEQFF. The chain is built from TRBV20-1 and TRBJ2-1; D not certain. CDR3 length: 16 residues. V dropped 0 bases and J dropped 4 bases, with 16 bases sitting between them. The germline V gene encodes CDR1 DFQATT and CDR2 SNEGSKA (reference sequence).

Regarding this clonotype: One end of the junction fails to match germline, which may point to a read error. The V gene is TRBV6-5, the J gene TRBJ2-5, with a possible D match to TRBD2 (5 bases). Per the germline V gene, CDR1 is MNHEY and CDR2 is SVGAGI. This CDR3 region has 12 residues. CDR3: CASSGNYNERFF. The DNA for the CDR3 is TGTGCCAGCAGTGGAAATTACAATGAGCGGTTCTTC.

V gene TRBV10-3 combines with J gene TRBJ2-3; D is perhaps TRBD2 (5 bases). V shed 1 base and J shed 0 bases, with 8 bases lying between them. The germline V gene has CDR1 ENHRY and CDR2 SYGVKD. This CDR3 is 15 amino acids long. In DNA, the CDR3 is TGTGCCATCAGTGAGTACAGCGGTAGCACAGATACGCAGTATTTT. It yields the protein CAISEYSGSTDTQYF.

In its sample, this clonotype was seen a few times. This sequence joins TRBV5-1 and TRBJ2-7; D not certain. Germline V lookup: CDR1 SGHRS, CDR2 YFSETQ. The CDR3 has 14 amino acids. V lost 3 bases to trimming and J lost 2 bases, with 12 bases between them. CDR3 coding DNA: TGCGCCAGCAGCTCCAGGTACTCCACCTACGAGCAGTACTTC. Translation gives CASSSRYSTYEQYF.

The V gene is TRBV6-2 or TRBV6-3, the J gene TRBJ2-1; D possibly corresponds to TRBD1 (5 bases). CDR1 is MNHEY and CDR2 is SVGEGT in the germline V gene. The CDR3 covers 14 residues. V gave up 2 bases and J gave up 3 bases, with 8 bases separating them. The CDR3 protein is CASSYPGHYNEQFF. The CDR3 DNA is TGTGCCAGCAGTTACCCCGGACACTACAATGAGCAGTTCTTC.

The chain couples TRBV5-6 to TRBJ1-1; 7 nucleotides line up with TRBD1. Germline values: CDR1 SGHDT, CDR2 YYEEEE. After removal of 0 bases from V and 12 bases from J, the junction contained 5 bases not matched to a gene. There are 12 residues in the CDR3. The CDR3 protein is CASSLADRIPFF. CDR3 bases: TGTGCCAGCAGCTTGGCGGACAGGATACCTTTCTTT.

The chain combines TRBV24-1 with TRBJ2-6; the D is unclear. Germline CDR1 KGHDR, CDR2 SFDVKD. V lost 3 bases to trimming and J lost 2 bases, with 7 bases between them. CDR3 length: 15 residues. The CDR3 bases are TGTGCCACCAGTGATCCGGCGACTGGGGCCAACGTCCTGACTTTC. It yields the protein CATSDPATGANVLTF.

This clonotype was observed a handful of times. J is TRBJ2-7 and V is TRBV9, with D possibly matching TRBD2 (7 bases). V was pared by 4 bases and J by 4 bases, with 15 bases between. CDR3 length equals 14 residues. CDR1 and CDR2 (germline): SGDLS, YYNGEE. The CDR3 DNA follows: TGTGCCAGCAGCCAAGGGGGGGGGCTTTACGAGCAGTACTTC. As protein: CASSQGGGLYEQYF.

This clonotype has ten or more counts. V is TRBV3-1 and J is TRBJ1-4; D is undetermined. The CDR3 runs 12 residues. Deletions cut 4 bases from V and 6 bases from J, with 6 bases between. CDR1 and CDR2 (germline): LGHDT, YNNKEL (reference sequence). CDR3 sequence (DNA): TGTGCCAGCAGCCTAGTTGATGAAAAACTGTTTTTT. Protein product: CASSLVDEKLFF.

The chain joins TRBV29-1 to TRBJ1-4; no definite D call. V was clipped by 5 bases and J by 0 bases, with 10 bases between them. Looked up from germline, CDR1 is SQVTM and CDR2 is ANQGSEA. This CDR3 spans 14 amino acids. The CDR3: CSVRFSATNEKLFF. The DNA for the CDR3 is TGCAGCGTTAGGTTCAGTGCAACTAATGAAAAACTGTTTTTT.

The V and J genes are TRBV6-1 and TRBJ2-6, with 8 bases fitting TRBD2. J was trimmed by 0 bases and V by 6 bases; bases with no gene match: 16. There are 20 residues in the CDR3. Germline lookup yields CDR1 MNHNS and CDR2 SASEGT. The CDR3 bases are TGTGCCAGCAGCCTGATTTACGGGAGGGGGTCTCTCTCTGGGGCCAACGTCCTGACTTTC. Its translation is CASSLIYGRGSLSGANVLTF.

CDR3 protein: CSVEEGSNQPQHF. The CDR3 nucleotides read TGCAGCGTTGAAGAGGGCAGTAATCAGCCCCAGCATTTT. The gene calls are TRBV29-1 and TRBJ1-5; unclear D gene. With 0 bases removed from V and 4 bases from J, the gap between germline ends came to 7 bases. CDR3 length: 13 amino acids. The germline gives CDR1 SQVTM, CDR2 ANQGSEA.

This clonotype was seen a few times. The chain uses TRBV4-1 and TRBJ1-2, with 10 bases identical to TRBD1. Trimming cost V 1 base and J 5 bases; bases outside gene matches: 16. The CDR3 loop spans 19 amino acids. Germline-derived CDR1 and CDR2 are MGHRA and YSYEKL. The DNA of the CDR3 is TGCGCCAGCAGCCAAGTCCCTCTGCAAAGACAGGGGGCGAGGTATGGCTACACCTTC. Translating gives CASSQVPLQRQGARYGYTF.

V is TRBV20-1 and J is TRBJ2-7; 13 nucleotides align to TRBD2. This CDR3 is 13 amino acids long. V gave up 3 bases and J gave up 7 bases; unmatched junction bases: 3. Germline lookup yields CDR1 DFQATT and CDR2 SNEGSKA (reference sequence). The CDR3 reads CSARTSGRWEQYF. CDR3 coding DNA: TGCAGTGCTAGGACTAGCGGGAGGTGGGAGCAGTACTTC.

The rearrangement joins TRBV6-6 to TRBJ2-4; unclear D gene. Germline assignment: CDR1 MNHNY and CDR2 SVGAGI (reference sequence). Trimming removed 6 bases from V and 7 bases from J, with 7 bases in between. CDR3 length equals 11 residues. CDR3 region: CASSVSNIQYF. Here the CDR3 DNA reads TGTGCCAGCAGCGTCAGTAACATTCAGTACTTC.

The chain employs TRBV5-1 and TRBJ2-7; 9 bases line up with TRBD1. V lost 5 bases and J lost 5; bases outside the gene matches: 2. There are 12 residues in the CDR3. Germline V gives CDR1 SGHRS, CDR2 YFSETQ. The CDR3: CASRRTGDEQYF. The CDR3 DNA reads TGCGCCAGCAGACGGACAGGGGACGAGCAGTACTTC.

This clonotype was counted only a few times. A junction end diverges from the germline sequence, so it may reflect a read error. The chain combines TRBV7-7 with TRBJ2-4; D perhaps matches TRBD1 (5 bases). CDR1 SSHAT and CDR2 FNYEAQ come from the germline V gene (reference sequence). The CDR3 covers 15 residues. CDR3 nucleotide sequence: TGTGCTAGCAGCTTGATTCAGGGTTTAAAAAACATTCAGTACTTC. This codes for CASSLIQGLKNIQYF.

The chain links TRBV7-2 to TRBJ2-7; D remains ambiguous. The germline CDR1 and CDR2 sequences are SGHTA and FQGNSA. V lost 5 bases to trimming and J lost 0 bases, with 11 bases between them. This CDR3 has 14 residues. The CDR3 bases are TGTGCCAGCAGCCCAATGCTAGTCTCCTACGAGCAGTACTTC. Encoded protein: CASSPMLVSYEQYF.

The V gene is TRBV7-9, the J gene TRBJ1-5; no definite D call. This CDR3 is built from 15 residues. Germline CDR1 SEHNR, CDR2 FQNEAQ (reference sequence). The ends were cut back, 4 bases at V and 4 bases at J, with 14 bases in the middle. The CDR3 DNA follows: TGTGCCAGCAGCTCTCACAGCGACCTGAATCAGCCCCAGCATTTT. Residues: CASSSHSDLNQPQHF. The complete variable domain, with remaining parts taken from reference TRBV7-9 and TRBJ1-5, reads DTGVSQNPRHKITKRGQNVTFRCDPISEHNRLYWYRQTLGQGPEFLTYFQNEAQLEKSRLLSDRFSAERPKGSFSTLEIQRTEQGDSAMYLCASSSHSDLNQPQHFGDGTRLSIL.

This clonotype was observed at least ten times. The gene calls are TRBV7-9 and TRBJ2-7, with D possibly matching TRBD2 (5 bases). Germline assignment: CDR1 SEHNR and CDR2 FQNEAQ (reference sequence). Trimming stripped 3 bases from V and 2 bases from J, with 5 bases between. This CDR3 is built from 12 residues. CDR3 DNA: TGTGCCAGCAGCTTGAGGGCCTACGAGCAGTACTTC. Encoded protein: CASSLRAYEQYF.

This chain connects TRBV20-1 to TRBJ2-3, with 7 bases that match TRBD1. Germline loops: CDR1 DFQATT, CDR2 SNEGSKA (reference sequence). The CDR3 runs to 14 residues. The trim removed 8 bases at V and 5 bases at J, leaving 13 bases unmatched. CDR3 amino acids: CSTNDRERLDTQYF. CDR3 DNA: TGCAGTACTAATGACAGGGAGAGATTAGATACGCAGTATTTT.

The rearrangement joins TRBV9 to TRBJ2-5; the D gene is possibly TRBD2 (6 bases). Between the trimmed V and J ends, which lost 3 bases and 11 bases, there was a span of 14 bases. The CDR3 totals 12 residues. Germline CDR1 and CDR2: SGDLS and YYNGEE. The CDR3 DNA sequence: TGTGCCAGCAGCGCGGGGCTCGGAGGGCAGTACTTC. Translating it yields CASSAGLGGQYF.

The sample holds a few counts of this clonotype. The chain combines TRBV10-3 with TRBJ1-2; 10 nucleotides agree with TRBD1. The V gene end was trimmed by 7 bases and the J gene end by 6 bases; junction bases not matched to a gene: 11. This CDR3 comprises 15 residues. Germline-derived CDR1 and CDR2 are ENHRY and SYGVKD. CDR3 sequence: CAITDSGTGVNGYTF. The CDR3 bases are TGTGCCATCACTGATTCCGGGACAGGGGTTAATGGCTACACCTTC.

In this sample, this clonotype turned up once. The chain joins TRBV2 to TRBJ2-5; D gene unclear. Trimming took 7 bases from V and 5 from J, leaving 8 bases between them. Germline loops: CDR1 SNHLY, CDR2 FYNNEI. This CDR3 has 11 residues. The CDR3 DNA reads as TGTGCCAGCACGGAGACGGAGACCCAGTACTTC. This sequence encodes CASTETETQYF.

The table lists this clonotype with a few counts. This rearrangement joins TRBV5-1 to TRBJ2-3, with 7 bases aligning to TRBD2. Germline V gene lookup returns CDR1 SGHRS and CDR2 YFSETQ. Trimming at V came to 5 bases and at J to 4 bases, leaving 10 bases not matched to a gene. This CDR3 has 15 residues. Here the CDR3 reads CASSSAVAGADTQYF. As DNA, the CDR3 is TGCGCCAGCAGTTCAGCGGTTGCGGGGGCAGATACGCAGTATTTT.

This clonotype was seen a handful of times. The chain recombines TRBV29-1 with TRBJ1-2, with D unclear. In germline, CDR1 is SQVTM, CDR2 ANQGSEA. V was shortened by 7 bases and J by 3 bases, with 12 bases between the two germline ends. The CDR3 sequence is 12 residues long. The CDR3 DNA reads TGCAGCGGCGCACGTGCCGACTATGGCTACACCTTC. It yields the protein CSGARADYGYTF.

CDR3 region: CSVHAGATNAEAFF. In nucleotides, the CDR3 is TGCAGCGTTCACGCAGGGGCGACAAACGCTGAAGCTTTCTTT. The rearrangement links TRBV29-1 to TRBJ1-1, with D perhaps matching TRBD1 (6 bases). The V end was cut by 5 bases, the J end by 6 bases, with 19 bases between. The CDR3 runs to 14 residues. Per germline, CDR1 SQVTM and CDR2 ANQGSEA.

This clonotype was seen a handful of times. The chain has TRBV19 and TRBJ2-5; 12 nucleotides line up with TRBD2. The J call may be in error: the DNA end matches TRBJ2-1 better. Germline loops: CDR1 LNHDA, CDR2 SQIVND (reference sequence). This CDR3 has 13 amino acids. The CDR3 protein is CASKTSGGNEQFF. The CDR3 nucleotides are TGTGCCAGTAAGACTAGCGGGGGAAATGAGCAGTTCTTC.

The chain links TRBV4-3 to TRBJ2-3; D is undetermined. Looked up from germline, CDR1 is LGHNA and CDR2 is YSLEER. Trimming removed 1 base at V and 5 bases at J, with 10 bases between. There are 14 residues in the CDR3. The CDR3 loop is CASSQGLPVDTQYF. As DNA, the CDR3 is TGCGCCAGCAGCCAAGGACTCCCGGTAGATACGCAGTATTTT.

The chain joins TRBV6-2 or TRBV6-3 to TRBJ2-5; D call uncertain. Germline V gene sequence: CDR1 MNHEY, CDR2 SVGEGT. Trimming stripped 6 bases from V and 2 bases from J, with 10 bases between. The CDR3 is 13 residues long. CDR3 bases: TGTGCCAGCAGCAGAAAGATTCAAGAGACCCAGTACTTC. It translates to CASSRKIQETQYF.

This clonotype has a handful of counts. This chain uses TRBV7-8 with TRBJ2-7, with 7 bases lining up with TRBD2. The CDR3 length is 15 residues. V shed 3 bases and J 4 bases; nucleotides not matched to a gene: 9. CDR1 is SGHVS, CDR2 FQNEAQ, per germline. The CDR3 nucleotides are TGTGCCAGCAGCTTTGAGGCGGGAGTAGATTACGAGCAGTACTTC. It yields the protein CASSFEAGVDYEQYF.